This T cell receptor beta chain was documented in a study of molecular identifiers for immune sequencing clone quantification. One entry per CDR3 protein results from TCRdb running MiXCR on the PCR reads. The table lists approximately 630,000 distinct CDR3 sequences, around 25% of them singletons. The J segment lost 2 bases and the V segment lost 0 bases, leaving 5 bases of the junction unmatched. Germline CDR1 KGHDR, CDR2 SFDVKD. This CDR3 is built from 17 residues. Sequencing was carried out using naive CD8+ T cells from blood, with Jurkat cell RNA spiked in. Subset reported: FACS-sorted CD8+CD4-CCR7+CD45RA+ naive T cells. This TCR was recovered from a human donor in good health. Some libraries in this study had Jurkat cell RNA spiked in. V usage is TRBV24-1 and J usage is TRBJ2-1; TRBD2 matches 8 bases. The CDR3 DNA follows: TGTGCCACCAGTGATTTGAAGACTAGCGATGCCTACAATGAGCAGTTCTTC. It encodes CATSDLKTSDAYNEQFF.